A selection of T cell receptor beta chains follows, all from one sample in a study of CD8 T cells in ankylosing spondylitis. TCRdb reprocessed the 5' RACE reads via MiXCR and lists one record per CDR3 protein. The table includes some 40,000 distinct CDR3 sequences, 10% detected once. The source material was blood, either unsorted or a sorted T cell fraction (not recorded which). These receptors came from a male donor with ankylosing spondylitis or in good health (not recorded which). Both conserved end residues are part of each CDR3. Each record gives: V gene, J gene, clone size, D gene, CDR3 DNA, CDR3 protein. The D gene is left open where the match is weak. Clone size is shown for a subset of rows, as once, few, many or a class of expanded clone.

V gene: TRBV5-1
J gene: TRBJ1-1
clone size: many
D gene: TRBD1
CDR3 DNA: TGCGCCAGCAGCCCGACAGGGGACACTGAAGCTTTCTTT
CDR3 protein: CASSPTGDTEAFF

V gene: TRBV29-1
J gene: TRBJ1-1
clone size: many
D gene: -
CDR3 DNA: TGCAGCGTAACAGGGATTACTGAAGCTTTCTTT
CDR3 protein: CSVTGITEAFF

V gene: TRBV11-2
J gene: TRBJ2-5
clone size: many
D gene: -
CDR3 DNA: TGTGCCAGCAGCTTAAGAACTAGCCAAGAGACCCAGTACTTC
CDR3 protein: CASSLRTSQETQYF

V gene: TRBV28
J gene: TRBJ2-7
clone size: few
D gene: -
CDR3 DNA: TGTGCCAGCAGGGCCGGGGGAGTTCTCCACGAGCAGTACTTC
CDR3 protein: CASRAGGVLHEQYF

V gene: TRBV7-9
J gene: TRBJ2-3
clone size: -
D gene: TRBD1
CDR3 DNA: TGTGCCAGCAGCTCGGACAGGGGGAGCACAGATACGCAGTATTTT
CDR3 protein: CASSSDRGSTDTQYF

V gene: TRBV10-2
J gene: TRBJ2-2
clone size: many
D gene: -
CDR3 DNA: TGCGCCAGCAGTCGGTCAAACACCGGGGAGCTGTTTTTT
CDR3 protein: CASSRSNTGELFF

V gene: TRBV20-1
J gene: TRBJ2-7
clone size: many
D gene: -
CDR3 DNA: TGCAGTGCTCAACCGACAGGCTCCTACGAGCAGTACTTC
CDR3 protein: CSAQPTGSYEQYF

V gene: TRBV6-5
J gene: TRBJ1-5
clone size: many
D gene: TRBD1
CDR3 DNA: TGTGCCAGCAGTGACTCGGGACAGGGGGCTGGACAGCCCCAGCATTTT
CDR3 protein: CASSDSGQGAGQPQHF

V gene: TRBV5-1
J gene: TRBJ2-2
clone size: -
D gene: TRBD1
CDR3 DNA: TGCGCCAGCAGCTCCCTGGGACAGGGGAACACCGGGGAGCTGTTTTTT
CDR3 protein: CASSSLGQGNTGELFF

V gene: TRBV21-1
J gene: TRBJ2-7
clone size: -
D gene: -
CDR3 DNA: TGTGCCAGCAGCGCCCGGACCTGCTCCTACGAGCAGTACTTC
CDR3 protein: CASSARTCSYEQYF

V gene: TRBV7-8
J gene: TRBJ2-3
clone size: few
D gene: -
CDR3 DNA: TGTGCCAGCAGCCCACCGCGGCGAGATACGCAGTATTTT
CDR3 protein: CASSPPRRDTQYF

V gene: TRBV20-1
J gene: TRBJ1-3
clone size: -
D gene: -
CDR3 DNA: TGCAGTGCTCCCGTTTGGGAATCTGGAAACACCATATATTTT
CDR3 protein: CSAPVWESGNTIYF

V gene: TRBV5-6
J gene: TRBJ2-2
clone size: many
D gene: -
CDR3 DNA: TGTGCCAGCAGCTTGGGACAGCACACCGGGGAGCTGTTTTTT
CDR3 protein: CASSLGQHTGELFF

V gene: TRBV5-1
J gene: TRBJ1-5
clone size: many
D gene: -
CDR3 DNA: TGCGCCAGCAGCAGAACAGGCTTCAATCAGCCCCAGCATTTT
CDR3 protein: CASSRTGFNQPQHF

V gene: TRBV29-1
J gene: TRBJ2-6
clone size: many
D gene: TRBD1
CDR3 DNA: TGCAGCGCAAGACAGGGTGACTCTGGGGCCAACGTCCTGACTTTC
CDR3 protein: CSARQGDSGANVLTF

V gene: TRBV5-1
J gene: TRBJ2-2
clone size: many
D gene: TRBD2
CDR3 DNA: TGCGCCAGCAGCTCATCCGGGACTAGCGGGAGCGGCACCGGGGAGCTGTTTTTT
CDR3 protein: CASSSSGTSGSGTGELFF

V gene: TRBV15
J gene: TRBJ1-1
clone size: many
D gene: -
CDR3 DNA: TGTGCCACCAGCAGACCTGCAGGGGCCCTGAACACTGAAGCTTTCTTT
CDR3 protein: CATSRPAGALNTEAFF

V gene: TRBV20-1
J gene: TRBJ2-7
clone size: many
D gene: -
CDR3 DNA: TGCAGTGCTAGGTCCCCCGGGACCCCATCCTACGAGCAGTACTTC
CDR3 protein: CSARSPGTPSYEQYF

V gene: TRBV29-1
J gene: TRBJ1-2
clone size: many
D gene: TRBD1
CDR3 DNA: TGCAGCGTCAGGACAGGGGATGACTACACCTTC
CDR3 protein: CSVRTGDDYTF

V gene: TRBV18
J gene: TRBJ2-3
clone size: many
D gene: -
CDR3 DNA: TGTGCCAGCTCACCCTTGGGGGTAACAGATACGCAGTATTTT
CDR3 protein: CASSPLGVTDTQYF

V gene: TRBV20-1
J gene: TRBJ1-1
clone size: many
D gene: TRBD1
CDR3 DNA: TGCAGTGCTAGGGAAGGACAGGAGAACACTGAAGCTTTCTTT
CDR3 protein: CSAREGQENTEAFF

V gene: TRBV2
J gene: TRBJ2-2
clone size: many
D gene: -
CDR3 DNA: TGTGCCACCAAGGTGACCGGGGAGCTGTTTTTT
CDR3 protein: CATKVTGELFF

V gene: TRBV19
J gene: TRBJ2-1
clone size: once
D gene: -
CDR3 DNA: TGTGCCAGTAGTATAGACAGGGGGGGGTTCTTC
CDR3 protein: CASSIDRGGFF

V gene: TRBV7-7
J gene: TRBJ2-5
clone size: -
D gene: -
CDR3 DNA: TGTGCTAGCAGCTGGGCGGGCCAAGAGACCCAGTACTTC
CDR3 protein: CASSWAGQETQYF

V gene: TRBV4-1
J gene: TRBJ1-1
clone size: many
D gene: -
CDR3 DNA: TGCGCCAGCAGCCAAGCGGGGGGTCTACGTTCCACTGAAGCTTTCTTT
CDR3 protein: CASSQAGGLRSTEAFF

V gene: TRBV25-1
J gene: TRBJ2-1
clone size: many
D gene: TRBD2
CDR3 DNA: TGTGCCAGCAGAGGACTAGCGGGAGGCTCCTACAATGAGCAGTTCTTC
CDR3 protein: CASRGLAGGSYNEQFF

V gene: TRBV29-1
J gene: TRBJ1-5
clone size: many
D gene: -
CDR3 DNA: TGCAGCGTTGGGGCAGGGGGCAATCAGCCCCAGCATTTT
CDR3 protein: CSVGAGGNQPQHF

V gene: TRBV5-1
J gene: TRBJ2-1
clone size: many
D gene: TRBD2
CDR3 DNA: TGCGCCAGCAGCTTGGAGGGACTAGCGGGACTTGGTGGGTTCTTC
CDR3 protein: CASSLEGLAGLGGFF

V gene: TRBV5-1
J gene: TRBJ2-2
clone size: many
D gene: TRBD1
CDR3 DNA: TGCGCCAGCAGCTACCGGACAGGGGTCACCGGGGAGCTGTTTTTT
CDR3 protein: CASSYRTGVTGELFF

V gene: TRBV4-3
J gene: TRBJ2-7
clone size: many
D gene: -
CDR3 DNA: TGCGCCAGCAGCCCAAAAGTAGATGAAACCTACGAGCAGTACTTC
CDR3 protein: CASSPKVDETYEQYF

V gene: TRBV19
J gene: TRBJ1-1
clone size: many
D gene: -
CDR3 DNA: TGTGCCAGTATCAGTCTTGGGGGCACTGAAGCTTTCTTT
CDR3 protein: CASISLGGTEAFF

V gene: TRBV7-2
J gene: TRBJ2-1
clone size: many
D gene: -
CDR3 DNA: TGTGCCAGCAGCTTAGACAGGGCCGATGAGCAGTTCTTC
CDR3 protein: CASSLDRADEQFF

V gene: TRBV4-1
J gene: TRBJ1-1
clone size: many
D gene: -
CDR3 DNA: TGCGCCAGCAACGATTTAGGGGGGCGCAGGTCCGGGGCTTTCTTT
CDR3 protein: CASNDLGGRRSGAFF

V gene: TRBV19
J gene: TRBJ1-1
clone size: few
D gene: -
CDR3 DNA: TGTGCCAGTAGTGGTCGGGGGGGACGGCACACTGAAGCTTTCTTT
CDR3 protein: CASSGRGGRHTEAFF

V gene: TRBV21-1
J gene: TRBJ2-3
clone size: many
D gene: -
CDR3 DNA: TGTGCCAGCAGCAAAACTATTCTGAGTAACTACACAGATACGCAGTATTTT
CDR3 protein: CASSKTILSNYTDTQYF

V gene: TRBV25-1
J gene: TRBJ1-2
clone size: -
D gene: -
CDR3 DNA: TGTGCCAGCAGTCGGACGGAGTTATATGGCTACACCTTC
CDR3 protein: CASSRTELYGYTF

V gene: TRBV7-2
J gene: TRBJ2-3
clone size: many
D gene: TRBD2
CDR3 DNA: TGTGCCAGCAGCTTACGGCTAGCGGGAGGTGGGCCCCGCACAGATACGCAGTATTTT
CDR3 protein: CASSLRLAGGGPRTDTQYF

V gene: TRBV5-1
J gene: TRBJ1-2
clone size: many
D gene: -
CDR3 DNA: TGCGCCAGCAGCTTTCAGGAGGGCTATGGCTACACCTTC
CDR3 protein: CASSFQEGYGYTF

V gene: TRBV20-1
J gene: TRBJ2-1
clone size: many
D gene: TRBD2
CDR3 DNA: TGCAGTGCTAGAGTCTCCCTGAGACTAGCGGAGAACAATGAGCAGTTCTTC
CDR3 protein: CSARVSLRLAENNEQFF

V gene: TRBV19
J gene: TRBJ1-1
clone size: many
D gene: -
CDR3 DNA: TGTGCCAGTAGTATAGCCCCCATCGCGAACACTGAAGCTTTCTTT
CDR3 protein: CASSIAPIANTEAFF

V gene: TRBV2
J gene: TRBJ2-1
clone size: many
D gene: TRBD1
CDR3 DNA: TGTGCCAGCAACCGGGACAGGGTCCCCAATGAGCAGTTCTTC
CDR3 protein: CASNRDRVPNEQFF

V gene: TRBV6-2/TRBV6-3
J gene: TRBJ2-7
clone size: many
D gene: -
CDR3 DNA: TGTGCCAGCAGTTACGAGGAGGGAGCCTACGAGCAGTACTTC
CDR3 protein: CASSYEEGAYEQYF

V gene: TRBV3-1
J gene: TRBJ2-1
clone size: -
D gene: -
CDR3 DNA: TGTGCCAGCAGCCCAAACGCCGGTGAGCAGTTCTTC
CDR3 protein: CASSPNAGEQFF

V gene: TRBV7-3
J gene: TRBJ2-7
clone size: many
D gene: -
CDR3 DNA: TGTGCCAGCAGCTTAGGGCAACCCCCGTACGAGCAGTACTTC
CDR3 protein: CASSLGQPPYEQYF

V gene: TRBV4-2
J gene: TRBJ2-1
clone size: many
D gene: -
CDR3 DNA: TGTGCCAGCAGCCTTGCCCCTAAGAGGGATCATTACAATGAGCAGTTCTTC
CDR3 protein: CASSLAPKRDHYNEQFF

V gene: TRBV5-6
J gene: TRBJ2-2
clone size: many
D gene: TRBD1
CDR3 DNA: TGTGCCAGCAGCGTCACCGGGACAGAGAACACCGGGGAGCTGTTTTTT
CDR3 protein: CASSVTGTENTGELFF

V gene: TRBV5-1
J gene: TRBJ2-1
clone size: many
D gene: TRBD2
CDR3 DNA: TGCGCCAGCAGCTTGGGGGGCGACTTTGGAGCGGGAGTTGAGCAGTTCTTC
CDR3 protein: CASSLGGDFGAGVEQFF

V gene: TRBV12-3/TRBV12-4
J gene: TRBJ2-7
clone size: many
D gene: -
CDR3 DNA: TGTGCCAGCAGACCCGCGATCGACTACGGCGAGCAGTACTTC
CDR3 protein: CASRPAIDYGEQYF

V gene: TRBV4-2
J gene: TRBJ1-1
clone size: many
D gene: -
CDR3 DNA: TGTGCCAGCAGCCGGGGAGGGAACACTGAAGCTTTCTTT
CDR3 protein: CASSRGGNTEAFF

V gene: TRBV4-3
J gene: TRBJ2-2
clone size: many
D gene: TRBD1
CDR3 DNA: TGCGCCAGCAGCCAAGAAGTGGGACAGGGGACCGGGGAGCTGTTTTTT
CDR3 protein: CASSQEVGQGTGELFF

V gene: TRBV28
J gene: TRBJ2-5
clone size: many
D gene: -
CDR3 DNA: TGTGCCAGCAGCGGTAGAGGGCTTAGCCAAGAGACCCAGTACTTC
CDR3 protein: CASSGRGLSQETQYF

V gene: TRBV4-3
J gene: TRBJ2-4
clone size: many
D gene: -
CDR3 DNA: TGCGCCAGCAGCCAAAGGAACCTTGGGGTTCAGTACTTC
CDR3 protein: CASSQRNLGVQYF

V gene: TRBV2
J gene: TRBJ2-1
clone size: many
D gene: TRBD2
CDR3 DNA: TGTGCCAGCAGTGCGGGACTAGCGGGAGCTCACAATGAGCAGTTCTTC
CDR3 protein: CASSAGLAGAHNEQFF

V gene: TRBV5-1
J gene: TRBJ2-7
clone size: many
D gene: -
CDR3 DNA: TGCGCCAGCAGCTTGTCGGCTTACTACGAGCAGTACTTC
CDR3 protein: CASSLSAYYEQYF